What follows are 18 T cell receptor beta chains derived from one specimen sequenced in a study of T cells in Graves' hyperthyroidism and ophthalmopathy. Researchers amplified the TCR beta CDR3 regions from RNA transcripts. Carried out on the TCR CDR3, a first-round RT-PCR used the HTBI primer set. MiXCR, applied by TCRdb to the multiplex PCR reads, yields one record per CDR3 protein. Among a few hundred thousand distinct CDR3 sequences, around a sixth were seen once, and the ten largest hold about 7%. Sequencing used blood. These receptor sequences come from a woman in her 30s with Graves' hyperthyroidism.

The chain links TRBV5-1 to TRBJ2-1; TRBD2 agrees at 11 bases. The V gene end was trimmed by 4 bases and the J gene end by 11 bases; junction bases not matched to a gene: 14. Germline V CDR1 and CDR2: SGHRS, YFSETQ. The CDR3 covers 16 residues. The CDR3 coding sequence is TGCGCCAGCAGCGTCCCTCTGGGACTAGCGGCGGGGAAGCAGTTCTTC. This gives the protein CASSVPLGLAAGKQFF.

This clonotype was counted many times. V gene TRBV7-6 combines with J gene TRBJ2-7, with TRBD1 matching 10 bases. V lost 5 bases and J lost 4; bases outside the gene matches: 23. Germline CDR1 reads SGHVS; CDR2 reads FNYEAQ. The CDR3 covers 20 residues. In DNA, the CDR3 is TGTGCCAGCAGCACCAACCGGGACAGGGGCACCCCCGGGCCAATTTACGAGCAGTACTTC. Protein sequence: CASSTNRDRGTPGPIYEQYF.

V usage is TRBV27 and J usage is TRBJ2-3; TRBD2 matches at 9 bases. Germline CDR1 is MNHEY and CDR2 is SMNVEV (reference sequence). The junction had 8 bases not matched to a gene; V was cut back by 0 bases and J by 7 bases. The CDR3 is 16 amino acids. In DNA, the CDR3 is TGTGCCAGCAGTTTATCATCGACTAGCGGAGCAAATACGCAGTATTTT. This gives the protein CASSLSSTSGANTQYF.

Only a few counts were recorded for this clonotype. The chain couples TRBV5-1 to TRBJ2-7; 12 nucleotides line up with TRBD2. V shed 0 bases and J 2 bases; nucleotides not matched to a gene: 9. The CDR3 is made up of 18 amino acids. The germline CDR1 and CDR2 sequences are SGHRS and YFSETQ. The CDR3 bases are TGCGCCAGCAGCTTGGTGTCGGGTCTAGCGGGAGGGCCCTACGAGCAGTACTTC. Translated, it gives CASSLVSGLAGGPYEQYF.

This clonotype was seen a handful of times. This rearrangement joins TRBV5-1 to TRBJ2-1, with D perhaps matching TRBD1 (6 bases). The CDR3 totals 16 residues. The germline V and J ends were trimmed by 4 bases and 1 base, with 15 bases remaining between them. Germline-derived CDR1 and CDR2 are SGHRS and YFSETQ. The CDR3, as DNA: TGCGCCAGCAGCCGGTCGGGACACCAATCCTACAATGAGCAGTTCTTC. Translated: CASSRSGHQSYNEQFF.

This clonotype appeared many times. This chain connects TRBV6-1 to TRBJ2-1, with 10 bases matching TRBD1. This CDR3 has 15 residues. The J segment lost 6 bases and the V segment lost 6 bases, leaving 8 bases of the junction unmatched. Germline CDR1 and CDR2: MNHNS and SASEGT. Here the CDR3 reads CASRPRTGGSNEQFF. In nucleotides, the CDR3 is TGTGCCAGCAGACCCCGGACAGGGGGTTCCAATGAGCAGTTCTTC.

This clonotype has a count of ten or more. J is TRBJ2-7 and V is TRBV18; D gene unclear. This CDR3 has 13 amino acids. The germline gives CDR1 KGHSH, CDR2 LQKENI. The V gene lost 4 bases and the J gene lost 4 bases, with 11 bases spanning the gap. Written as DNA, the CDR3 is TGTGCCAGCTCACAGGTTTTGGCATACGAGCAGTACTTC. Translated: CASSQVLAYEQYF.

The rearrangement joins TRBV6-1 to TRBJ1-6, with 9 bases matching TRBD1. CDR3 length equals 14 residues. The V segment lost 6 bases and the J segment 9 bases; nucleotides outside the gene matches: 6. Germline assignment: CDR1 MNHNS and CDR2 SASEGT. In DNA, the CDR3 is TGTGCCAGCAGACGACAGGGGGGCCCTTCACCCCTCCACTTT. Its translation: CASRRQGGPSPLHF.

The rearrangement uses TRBV27 and TRBJ1-1; no clear D gene. V was clipped by 10 bases and J by 2 bases, with 11 bases between them. This CDR3 region has 12 residues. Germline V CDR1 and CDR2: MNHEY, SMNVEV (reference sequence). CDR3 sequence (DNA): TGTGCCATTCGGGTGTCCAACACTGAAGCTTTCTTT. This gives the protein CAIRVSNTEAFF.

The chain uses TRBV9 and TRBJ1-1, with D hard to call. Trimming shortened V by 3 bases and J by 1 base, and 13 bases separated the two germline ends. This CDR3 comprises 15 residues. The V gene's germline CDR1 is SGDLS and CDR2 YYNGEE. In DNA form, the CDR3 reads TGTGCCAGCAGCGGTAGTTCGCAGCCGAACACTGAAGCTTTCTTT. Protein: CASSGSSQPNTEAFF.

The chain carries TRBV7-9 and TRBJ2-6; a possible D gene is TRBD1 (5 bases). Germline lookup yields CDR1 SEHNR and CDR2 FQNEAQ (reference sequence). Deletions cut 2 bases from V and 1 base from J, with 18 bases between. This CDR3 has 19 residues. CDR3 DNA: TGTGCCAGCAGCTTATTAAAGGGGCAGGGCGATTCTGGGGCCAACGTCCTGACTTTC. Its protein is CASSLLKGQGDSGANVLTF.

DNA for the CDR3: TGTGCCAGCAGCGGGAACAGGTTCTATGGCTACACCTTC. It translates to CASSGNRFYGYTF. The genes are TRBV6-1 and TRBJ1-2; maybe TRBD1 (5 bases). V was trimmed by 6 bases and J by 4 bases, leaving 12 bases between them. Germline loops: CDR1 MNHNS, CDR2 SASEGT. The CDR3 loop spans 13 amino acids.

Details on this clonotype: A much bigger clone sits one base away, suggesting this may be a read error. The rearrangement links TRBV2 to TRBJ2-3, with D maybe TRBD1 (6 bases). This CDR3 spans 15 amino acids. Per the germline V gene, CDR1 is SNHLY and CDR2 is FYNNEI. Trimming left V 4 bases short and J 2 bases short, with 13 bases between. The DNA for the CDR3 is TGTGCCAGCAGTGGGGGACAAGAATCCACAGATACGCAGTATTTT. This sequence encodes CASSGGQESTDTQYF.

This clonotype was counted ten times or more. V gene TRBV10-3 combines with J gene TRBJ2-2; TRBD2 matches 11 bases. The CDR3 covers 15 residues. V was pared by 6 bases and J by 4 bases, with 4 bases of the junction left unmatched. The V gene's germline CDR1 is ENHRY and CDR2 SYGVKD. The CDR3 bases are TGTGCCATCAGATTAGCGGGAGGGCCCACCGGGGAGCTGTTTTTT. This encodes CAIRLAGGPTGELFF.

This clonotype was detected only a few times. The rearrangement uses TRBV15 and TRBJ1-2, with TRBD1 as a possible D gene (5 bases). V shed 0 bases and J shed 6 bases, with 17 bases lying between them. CDR3 size: 16 residues. Germline lookup yields CDR1 LNHNV and CDR2 YYDKDF (reference sequence). The CDR3 nucleotides read TGTGCCACCAGCAGAGATCGGGCGGGTAGGGGTAATGGCTACACCTTC. Its translation: CATSRDRAGRGNGYTF.

This clonotype was counted many times. The chain couples TRBV6-1 to TRBJ2-2; maybe TRBD2 (6 bases). Germline assignment: CDR1 MNHNS and CDR2 SASEGT. V lost 7 bases and J 2 bases, leaving 20 bases between the germline ends. CDR3 length: 17 residues. The CDR3 DNA sequence: TGTGCCAGCACTACGTTGACTAGTGCACAAAACACCGGGGAGCTGTTTTTT. It encodes CASTTLTSAQNTGELFF.

This clonotype showed up many times. The J gene is TRBJ2-5, the V gene TRBV3-1; perhaps D is TRBD1 or TRBD2 (6 bases each). The ends were cut back, 6 bases at V and 5 bases at J, with 13 bases in the middle. CDR3 length equals 13 residues. In germline, CDR1 is LGHDT, CDR2 YNNKEL (reference sequence). CDR3 region: CASRGRGLETQYF. The CDR3, as DNA: TGTGCCAGCAGAGGCCGGGGGCTGGAGACCCAGTACTTC.

The chain has TRBV6-9 and TRBJ1-3; no reliable D call. Trimming removed 2 bases from V and 0 bases from J, with 8 bases in between. The CDR3 is 15 amino acids. Germline CDR1 MNHGY, CDR2 SVAAGI. CDR3 loop: CASSYSRISGNTIYF. The DNA of the CDR3 is TGTGCCAGCAGTTATAGCAGGATCTCTGGAAACACCATATATTTT.